This T cell receptor (beta chain) was found in a study of blood T cell repertoires in COVID-19 (dated by TCRdb to the early 2020s). Background on the whole study: Collaborator samples came from the United States, Italy and Spain and covered acute and convalescent phases of COVID-19. The material from the prospective study consisted of cDNA or gDNA derived from T cells, B-cell-depleted T cells, or PBMCs. Subjects who had been exposed to COVID-19, were actively infected with it, or had recovered from it provided the deeply sampled blood TCRbeta repertoires that made up the dataset. A freely available public database, intended as a resource for researchers studying the immune response to SARS-CoV-2, is where the repertoires were released. Samples were obtained from the ongoing ImmuneRACE study (first 160 participants) and from 1,000 to 1,500 subjects provided by 6 global collaborators. Sample metadata almost always included a de-identified subject ID, COVID-19 status, age in years and sex. Where HLA class I and class II types were available, the types were taken from metadata supplied by the sample provider, not from assay-based typing.

Study-wide findings and limitations: The quantity of clinical and demographic metadata differed by source and by participant and was supplied without curation.

TCRbeta CDR3 regions were amplified from genomic DNA using the immunoSEQ Assay, a bias-controlled multiplex PCR. The published analysis was carried out like this. Within the assay, amplification of reference gene primers was used to estimate how many nucleated cells each sample contained. Sequence reads were collapsed and filtered to measure the absolute abundance of every unique TCRbeta CDR3 rearrangement. For each sample, productive Simpson clonality was calculated as the square root of Simpson's diversity index across productive rearrangements. TCRdb obtained this table from immuneACCESS and retained in-frame rearrangements with V and J assigned. These tables miss some clones; where compared with another copy, unresolved V genes account for less than half of the shortfall, and the remainder is unexplained. The V and J calls and clone size come from that table; D and trimming were worked out from the DNA. This sample has approximately 250,000 clones in its table, and roughly 88% of those were observed once. The biggest ten clones account for about 1% of the sample.

The CDR3 starts with the cysteine, ends with the phenylalanine, and has 15 residues. Only the CDR3 DNA is retained, 45 bases long and in frame from the first base. CDR1 SGHTA and CDR2 FQGNSA are derived from the germline V gene. Unmatched junction bases come to 6, with V trimmed by 5 bases and J by 3 bases. Details on this clone: This receptor's antigen is unknown. Base qualities are not recorded, but no much larger clone differs from it by a single base.

Enrolling through a virtual design, the prospective study's participants ranged in age from roughly 18 to 89 years and lived across about two dozen United States geographic areas. Cohort assignment in the prospective study relied on participant-reported clinical history from a screening survey and a study questionnaire. Recovered participants in ImmuneRACE Cohort 3 were defined by two consecutive negative NP/OP PCR tests, clearance by a healthcare professional, or resolution of symptoms. In the prospective study, whole blood, serum and a nasopharyngeal or oropharyngeal swab were collected from each participant by mobile phlebotomists. Prospective study participants could optionally give additional blood draws and questionnaires over an approximately 2-month period. Before DNA extraction, blood samples from the prospective study were shipped at room temperature or frozen.

Sample: PBMCs or T cells enriched from blood (not recorded which). The chain was built from TRBV7-2 and TRBJ1-4; 7 bases in the junction line up with TRBD1. This sequence originates from a woman aged 25 to 39 who had recovered from COVID-19. For the CDR3, the sequence is CASSLTGVANEKLFF. The DNA sequence reads TGTGCCAGCAGCCTTACAGGGGTGGCTAATGAAAAACTGTTTTTT.